The clone carrying this T cell receptor (beta chain) was detected only a few times. V lost 0 bases and J lost 3; bases outside the gene matches: 6. From germline, CDR1 is SGDLS and CDR2 YYNGEE. This CDR3 has 17 amino acids. Blood and skin TCR RNA was reverse transcribed with alpha and beta constant primers. MiXCR, run by TCRdb on the 5' RACE reads, gives a single entry per CDR3 protein. The table has tens of thousands of distinct CDR3 sequences, 20% to 25% seen once; the top ten hold approximately 1.7%. Whole-blood samples were under 3 ml of peripheral blood from healthy adult volunteers. The library had UMIs added by 3' ligation of an oligonucleotide to TCR cDNA. This sample is part of a study of naive and memory T cell subsets.

This sequence joins TRBV9 and TRBJ2-4; 10 bases match TRBD2. This receptor was identified in a female donor in good health. Here the CDR3 reads CASSVDGLAGVKNIQYF. The CDR3, as DNA: TGTGCCAGCAGCGTAGATGGGCTAGCGGGGGTCAAAAACATTCAGTACTTC.